Below, one T cell receptor beta chain is given with its context. Its specificity is not known. This entry is derived from a study of shared clonotypes between healthy human individuals. Study findings and constraints: For sorted subsets, rarefaction showed incomplete sequencing despite large depth. Naive subsets typically showed greater estimated richness than memory subsets.

Every contributor of samples was a Caucasian grown-up residing in Nashville, Tennessee. The CDR3 contains 15 residues. Method: immunoSEQ multiplex PCR; TCRdb's copy keeps in-frame clones and lacks some. The data hold some 1.4 million clones, with approximately 96% observed a single time. The receptor was isolated from a young man in good health. J is TRBJ2-7 and V is TRBV21-1; the listed D gene, TRBD2, was not tested against the DNA. TRBV21-1 is labeled a pseudogene. The specimen was naive CD4+ T cells sorted from blood. Subset given: CD45RA+ positively selected. As DNA, the CDR3 is TGTGCCAGCAGCAGCTCTAGCGGGAGCATCCACGAGCAGTACTTC. Its translation: CASSSSSGSIHEQYF.